This T cell receptor beta chain comes out of a study of OX40 agonist ivuxolimab in advanced cancers. General notes on the study: Ivuxolimab was a fully human IgG2 agonistic monoclonal antibody targeting the costimulatory receptor OX40 (CD134). Intravenous ivuxolimab was administered to patients every 2 weeks at six dose levels: 0.01, 0.1, 0.3, 1.5, 3 and 10 mg/kg. Among the 50 to 55 dose-escalation patients, some 19 had hepatocellular carcinoma, approximately 15 melanoma, 9 renal cell carcinoma and 9 head and neck cancer. The dose-escalation cohort was about 83% male with a mean age of about 60 years, ranging from about 23 to 85. Patients were allowed to have had prior anti-PD-1, anti-PD-L1 or anti-CTLA-4 therapy, and approximately 39% of the dose-escalation patients had been treated with checkpoint inhibitors. Partial responses were achieved by three dose-escalation patients, of whom one had hepatocellular carcinoma and two had cutaneous melanoma. The point of sequencing TCRbeta in the periphery was to test whether ivuxolimab changed TCR sequence diversity and drove clonal T-cell expansion. The paper reports the monotherapy dose-escalation portion (N ≈ 50 patients) of the phase I ivuxolimab trial.

Patients with autoimmune disease history or receiving systemic immunosuppression were excluded from the trial. In every dose cohort, peripheral blood was drawn for TCR sequencing at baseline, cycle 4 day 1, and cycle 7 day 1. The samples were drawn from a first-in-human, open-label, multicenter phase I dose-escalation trial of ivuxolimab. The trial enrolled adults with locally advanced or metastatic head and neck squamous cell, hepatocellular, melanoma or renal cell carcinoma. Before TCR sequencing, CD4+ T cells and CD8+ T cells were sorted from peripheral blood as separate populations. Note on this clone: The antigen it recognizes is unknown. The sample holds no much larger clone one base away, and base qualities are not on file.

For sequencing of the TCRbeta CDR3 region, genomic DNA was extracted from the sorted cells. TCRbeta CDR3 regions were sequenced using the immunoSEQ Assay. The source is immuneACCESS, and TCRdb retained only in-frame sequences with V and J called. Part of the clones is not carried over; for the studies checked, unresolved V genes explain less than half of this, and the remainder is unexplained. A total of about 37,000 clones appear in this sample, more than 75% of them only once. The ten largest make up roughly a fifth of the sample. On the study overall, not on this receptor specifically: Low levels of normalized T-cell clonal expansion were also seen in some patients who did not respond. Partial responders in the 0.1-3.0 mg/kg groups had among the lowest normalized peripheral clonal expansion, especially among CD8+ T cells. Which antigens the clonally expanded peripheral T cells were specific for was not determined. After ivuxolimab, CD8+ T cells had more expanded clones than CD4+ T cells on average. At doses from 0.1 to 3.0 mg/kg, clonal expansion was seen in both CD4+ and CD8+ blood T cells between baseline and week 6.

This specimen consisted of CD4+ or CD8+ T cells sorted from blood, obtained in a trial of the OX40 agonist ivuxolimab. The receptor was derived from an adult with an advanced solid tumor such as melanoma, head and neck, liver or kidney cancer.

The CDR3 region: CASSYGVLGSPLHF. The bases read TGTGCCAGCAGTTACGGGGTCTTGGGTTCACCCCTCCACTTT. The chain is assembled from TRBV6-5 and TRBJ1-6; the D gene cannot be resolved reliably. V is clipped by 2 bases and J by 9 bases, and the sequence between their germline boundaries is 11 bases long. Its CDR3 holds 14 amino acids, cysteine through phenylalanine. Only the CDR3 portion is preserved as DNA: 42 bases, with reading frame beginning at the first base. According to the germline V gene, CDR1 reads MNHEY and CDR2 reads SVGAGI.